These 18 T cell receptor beta chains were sequenced from one sample in a study of OX40 agonist ivuxolimab in advanced cancers. Using immunoSEQ multiplex PCR, the repertoire was profiled, and TCRdb retains in-frame clones only, with some absent. Among tens of thousands of clones listed, about 83% were seen once. The sequencing used CD4+ or CD8+ T cells sorted from blood, collected in a trial of the OX40 agonist ivuxolimab. Receptors were obtained from an adult with an advanced solid tumor such as melanoma, head and neck, liver or kidney cancer.

V is TRBV13 and J is TRBJ2-3; 11 bases match TRBD2. Germline CDR1 reads PRHDT; CDR2 reads FYEKMQ (reference sequence). J lost 3 bases, V lost 0 bases, and 2 bases had no gene match. The CDR3 runs to 16 residues. CDR3 amino acids: CASSLGGTSGTDTQYF. CDR3 nucleotide sequence: TGTGCCAGCAGCTTAGGCGGGACTAGCGGAACAGATACGCAGTATTTT.

In its sample, this clone was seen once. The V and J genes are TRBV18 and TRBJ1-1; TRBD1 agrees at 10 bases. Germline trimming cut 1 base from V and 3 bases from J; bases unmatched to any gene: 8. The CDR3 is 17 residues long. Germline lookup yields CDR1 KGHSH and CDR2 LQKENI. Here the CDR3 reads CASSPRGQGTPDTEAFF. Written as DNA, the CDR3 is TGTGCCAGCTCACCACGGGGACAGGGGACGCCCGACACTGAAGCTTTCTTT.

The V and J genes are TRBV30 and TRBJ1-5, with a weak D call TRBD1 (5 bases). The CDR3 is 14 residues long. CDR1 and CDR2 (germline): GTSNPN, SVGIG (reference sequence). Deletions cut 2 bases from V and 1 base from J, with 9 bases between. In nucleotides, the CDR3 is TGTGCCTGGAGTCCCAGGGTGAGCAATCAGCCCCAGCATTTT. Translating gives CAWSPRVSNQPQHF.

The chain joins TRBV15 to TRBJ2-7; the D gene is possibly TRBD1 (6 bases). V was pared by 5 bases and J by 3 bases, with 11 bases between. The germline V gene encodes CDR1 LNHNV and CDR2 YYDKDF (reference sequence). CDR3 length: 13 amino acids. For the CDR3, the DNA is TGTGCCACCAGCCGAAGACAGGACTACGAGCAGTACTTC. Encoded protein: CATSRRQDYEQYF.

The chain employs TRBV7-3 and TRBJ2-1; TRBD2 might be the D (7 bases). The germline V and J ends were trimmed by 2 bases and 6 bases, with 17 bases remaining between them. CDR3 size: 16 residues. Per the germline V gene, CDR1 is SGHTA and CDR2 is FQGTGA. CDR3 amino acids: CASSLLGGAPLNEQFF. The DNA for the CDR3 is TGTGCCAGCAGCTTATTAGGGGGGGCGCCCCTCAATGAGCAGTTCTTC.

The rearrangement uses TRBV5-1 and TRBJ2-5; 12 nucleotides agree with TRBD2. J gave up 5 bases and V 0 bases, and 2 bases lay outside the gene matches. The CDR3 covers 15 residues. The V gene's germline CDR1 is SGHRS and CDR2 YFSETQ. CDR3 in DNA: TGCGCCAGCAGCTTGGAGACTAGCGGGGGTGAGACCCAGTACTTC. Its protein product is CASSLETSGGETQYF. Full variable domain (remainder filled in from reference TRBV5-1 and TRBJ2-5): KAGVTQTPRYLIKTRGQQVTLSCSPISGHRSVSWYQQTPGQGLQFLFEYFSETQRNKGNFPGRFSGRQFSNSRSEMNVSTLELGDSALYLCASSLETSGGETQYFGPGTRLLVL.

This clone came up once. This chain uses TRBV7-9 with TRBJ2-3, with 10 nucleotides matching TRBD2. Germline V gene data show CDR1 as SEHNR and CDR2 as FQNEAQ (reference sequence). This CDR3 comprises 16 residues. The junction had 6 bases not matched to a gene; V was cut back by 2 bases and J by 4 bases. The CDR3 bases are TGTGCCAGCAGCTTATCACTAGCGGGGAGGGCAGATACGCAGTATTTT. Translated, it gives CASSLSLAGRADTQYF.

This clone was counted once. The chain carries TRBV18 and TRBJ1-1; D is unresolved. The CDR3 runs to 15 residues. The V end was cut by 2 bases, the J end by 0 bases, with 10 bases between. Germline-derived CDR1 and CDR2 are KGHSH and LQKENI. The CDR3 coding sequence is TGTGCCAGCTCACCAAGAGTCAGGATGAACACTGAAGCTTTCTTT. Its translation: CASSPRVRMNTEAFF. The full variable domain, rest sourced from reference TRBV18 and TRBJ1-1, is NAGVMQNPRHLVRRRGQEARLRCSPMKGHSHVYWYRQLPEEGLKFMVYLQKENIIDESGMPKERFSAEFPKEGPSILRIQQVVRGDSAAYFCASSPRVRMNTEAFFGQGTRLTVV.

The chain recombines TRBV11-3 with TRBJ2-7, with 7 nucleotides matching TRBD1. Losses at the gene ends were 6 bases for V and 0 bases for J; bases not matched to a gene: 8. Germline values: CDR1 SGHNT, CDR2 YENEEA. This CDR3 is built from 15 residues. CDR3 in amino acids: CASSFRTGSSYEQYF. CDR3 coding DNA: TGTGCCAGCAGTTTTCGGACAGGAAGCTCCTACGAGCAGTACTTC.

This clone was observed once. The rearrangement uses TRBV6-5 and TRBJ2-7; 9 positions agree with TRBD1. V dropped 7 bases and J dropped 1; count of bases not matched to a gene: 8. In germline, CDR1 is MNHEY, CDR2 SVGAGI. This CDR3 has 15 amino acids. CDR3 in amino acids: CASNPTGGRSYEQYF. The DNA of the CDR3 is TGTGCCAGCAACCCGACAGGGGGGAGGTCCTACGAGCAGTACTTC.

J is TRBJ2-7 and V is TRBV11-2; 7 nucleotides match TRBD1. Germline values: CDR1 SGHAT, CDR2 FQNNGV. The CDR3 is 14 amino acids. V was pared by 7 bases and J by 0 bases, with 6 bases of the junction left unmatched. CDR3 bases: TGTGCCAGCACTCCGACAGGGAACTCCTACGAGCAGTACTTC. Translated: CASTPTGNSYEQYF.

V gene TRBV6-4 combines with J gene TRBJ2-1, with 11 bases fitting TRBD1. This CDR3 is built from 14 residues. V gave up 4 bases and J gave up 6 bases; unmatched junction bases: 2. CDR1 and CDR2 (germline): MRHNA, SNTAGT. The CDR3 bases are TGTGCCAGCAGTGCGGGACAGGGGGGCAATGAGCAGTTCTTC. Protein product: CASSAGQGGNEQFF.

The sample holds one count of this clone. The genes are TRBV7-2 and TRBJ2-3; D is unresolved. The CDR3 consists of 15 residues. The ends were cut back, 1 base at V and 0 bases at J, with 8 bases in the middle. The germline CDR1 and CDR2 sequences are SGHTA and FQGNSA. This CDR3 reads CASSLGVPSTDTQYF. CDR3 DNA: TGTGCCAGCAGCTTAGGAGTACCAAGCACAGATACGCAGTATTTT.

The J gene is TRBJ2-7, the V gene TRBV6-5; 9 bases agree with TRBD1. The CDR3 is made up of 13 amino acids. CDR1 and CDR2 from the germline V gene are MNHEY and SVGAGI. Losses at the gene ends were 2 bases for V and 5 bases for J; bases not matched to a gene: 1. This chain's CDR3 is CASSYDRGNEQYF. CDR3 sequence (DNA): TGTGCCAGCAGTTACGACAGGGGGAACGAGCAGTACTTC.

The rearrangement uses TRBV7-6 and TRBJ2-5, with D uncertain. Trimming removed 3 bases at V and 2 bases at J, with 7 bases between. This CDR3 contains 13 residues. Germline V lookup: CDR1 SGHVS, CDR2 FNYEAQ. Here the CDR3 DNA reads TGTGCCAGCAGCTTCGCAGTGCAAGAGACCCAGTACTTC. Protein sequence: CASSFAVQETQYF. Full variable domain (rest looked up from reference TRBV7-6 and TRBJ2-5): GAGVSQSPRYKVTKRGQDVALRCDPISGHVSLYWYRQALGQGPEFLTYFNYEAQQDKSGLPNDRFSAERPEGSISTLTIQRTEQRDSAMYRCASSFAVQETQYFGPGTRLLVL.

The chain has TRBV10-3 and TRBJ1-1, with a possible D match to TRBD1 (5 bases). Germline loops: CDR1 ENHRY, CDR2 SYGVKD. V shed 0 bases and J shed 2 bases, with 10 bases lying between them. The CDR3 runs to 15 residues. The CDR3 nucleotides read TGTGCCATCAGTGAGTCCCCGAGGGGTAACACTGAAGCTTTCTTT. The encoded protein is CAISESPRGNTEAFF.

The chain recombines TRBV7-2 with TRBJ2-1, with D unresolved. Germline CDR1 and CDR2: SGHTA and FQGNSA. Between the trimmed V and J ends, which lost 0 bases and 6 bases, there was a span of 3 bases. The CDR3 consists of 12 residues. The CDR3 here is CASSLAANEQFF. Written as DNA, the CDR3 is TGTGCCAGCAGCTTAGCGGCCAATGAGCAGTTCTTC. Filled out from reference TRBV7-2 and TRBJ2-1, the complete variable domain reads GAGVSQSPSNKVTEKGKDVELRCDPISGHTALYWYRQSLGQGLEFLIYFQGNSAPDKSGLPSDRFSAERTGGSVSTLTIQRTQQEDSAVYLCASSLAANEQFFGPGTRLTVL.

The chain uses TRBV9 and TRBJ1-4, with D possibly matching TRBD1 (5 bases). The V gene's germline CDR1 is SGDLS and CDR2 YYNGEE. The V gene lost 0 bases and the J gene lost 8 bases, with 14 bases spanning the gap. This CDR3 contains 15 residues. CDR3 in DNA: TGTGCCAGCAGCGTAGATCTCAGGGAGGGGGAAAAACTGTTTTTT. Its protein product is CASSVDLREGEKLFF. Looking up the rest from reference TRBV9 and TRBJ1-4 gives the full variable domain: DSGVTQTPKHLITATGQRVTLRCSPRSGDLSVYWYQQSLDQGLQFLIQYYNGEERAKGNILERFSAQQFPDLHSELNLSSLELGDSALYFCASSVDLREGEKLFFGSGTQLSVL.